Reported below is one T cell receptor beta chain. Its antigen is unknown. This specimen comes from a study of identifying expanded T cells in peripheral blood. General observations from the study: Roughly 1.2 clones differed between technical replicates, versus approximately 17 and 20 over time. Clone count variance between roughly 2-week samples rose with total template count.

Collection occurred without any documented infections or immune events in donors. The data were produced by immunoSEQ multiplex PCR, yet TCRdb's version contains in-frame clones alone and is incomplete. The sample carries about 86,000 clones, about 88% recorded once. V dropped 4 bases and J dropped 3 bases, with 15 bases sitting between them. This CDR3 region has 15 residues. Germline V gives CDR1 LGHNA, CDR2 YSLEER. The receptor comes from a person between 18 and 75 years old in good health. This rearrangement joins TRBV4-3 to TRBJ1-2; the D gene is possibly TRBD1 (6 bases). Sequenced input: blood. DNA of the CDR3: TGCGCCAGCAGCCTAGGGGGGCAGTTGGACTATGGCTACACCTTC. It translates to CASSLGGQLDYGYTF.